These 9 T cell receptor beta chains share one sample of origin, sequenced in a study of cytomegalovirus exposure and HLA in healthy donors. A multiplex PCR was run with 60 Vbeta primers and 13 Jbeta primers. Clones were sequenced by immunoSEQ multiplex PCR, and TCRdb holds only the in-frame ones, with some missing. The repertoire consists of roughly 180,000 clones, with 77% occurring once and the leading ten covering over 1.1%. Sequenced sample: PBMCs. The source of these receptors is a man between 18 and 35 years old in good health and CMV-seronegative.

The chain joins TRBV6-6 to TRBJ2-5, with D possibly TRBD1 on 6 matching bases. The DNA end is more similar to TRBJ2-7, so the J call may be wrong. The CDR3 loop spans 14 amino acids. Germline loops: CDR1 MNHNY, CDR2 SVGAGI (reference sequence). The DNA of the CDR3 is TGTGCCAGCAGGAGAGGACAGCAGGCCTACGAGCAGTACTTC. This gives the protein CASRRGQQAYEQYF.

This clone was seen a handful of times. The chain couples TRBV6-5 to TRBJ2-3, with a weak D call TRBD1 (6 bases). CDR3 length: 14 amino acids. Germline values: CDR1 MNHEY, CDR2 SVGAGI. The V gene lost 6 bases and the J gene lost 1 base, with 11 bases spanning the gap. CDR3 DNA: TGTGCCAGCAGACAGGGTTGGGGCACAGATACGCAGTATTTT. It is translated as CASRQGWGTDTQYF.

The rearrangement joins TRBV7-9 to TRBJ2-6; D perhaps matches TRBD1 (6 bases). CDR1 SEHNR and CDR2 FQNEAQ come from the germline V gene (reference sequence). Trimming stripped 5 bases from V and 4 bases from J, with 12 bases between. The CDR3 is made up of 15 amino acids. CDR3 loop: CASSPRGFGANVLTF. The DNA of the CDR3 is TGTGCCAGCAGCCCTAGGGGGTTCGGGGCCAACGTCCTGACTTTC.

This chain uses TRBV5-4 with TRBJ2-3; TRBD2 agrees at 9 bases. The CDR3 covers 16 residues. J lost 2 bases, V lost 5 bases, and 9 bases had no gene match. CDR1 is SGHNT, CDR2 YYREEE, per germline (reference sequence). For the CDR3, the DNA is TGTGCCAGCAGGTTGTGGGCGGGGGGGTACACAGATACGCAGTATTTT. Protein sequence: CASRLWAGGYTDTQYF. The variable domain in full, completed from reference TRBV5-4 and TRBJ2-3, reads ETGVTQSPTHLIKTRGQQVTLRCSSQSGHNTVSWYQQALGQGPQFIFQYYREEENGRGNFPPRFSGLQFPNYSSELNVNALELDDSALYLCASRLWAGGYTDTQYFGPGTRLTVL.

The sample holds a few counts of this clone. This chain uses TRBV7-2 with TRBJ2-7; D uncertain. Per germline, CDR1 SGHTA and CDR2 FQGNSA. Trimming pared 3 bases from V and 3 bases from J, leaving 15 bases between. CDR3 length equals 15 residues. The CDR3: CASSFTIGVGYEQYF. CDR3 DNA sequence: TGTGCCAGCAGCTTTACGATCGGAGTCGGCTACGAGCAGTACTTC.

The chain has TRBV19 and TRBJ2-2; D call uncertain. Germline loops: CDR1 LNHDA, CDR2 SQIVND (reference sequence). The length of the CDR3 is 14 residues. V was trimmed by 5 bases and J by 3 bases, leaving 10 bases between them. DNA for the CDR3: TGTGCCAGTAGTTCGCACAGTTACACCGGGGAGCTGTTTTTT. Amino acids: CASSSHSYTGELFF.

The V call is TRBV27, the J call TRBJ1-3; tentatively, D is TRBD1 (5 bases). The CDR3 runs 15 residues. Germline CDR1 reads MNHEY; CDR2 reads SMNVEV (reference sequence). V lost 6 bases, J lost 5 bases, and 17 bases lay in between. CDR3 sequence (DNA): TGTGCCAGCAGCCCGATCGGGGGAAGCAGAAACACCATATATTTT. This codes for CASSPIGGSRNTIYF.

The rearrangement links TRBV6-6 to TRBJ2-4; D gene ambiguous. V was pared by 2 bases and J by 5 bases, with 10 bases between. The CDR3 is made up of 14 amino acids. The germline V gene has CDR1 MNHNY and CDR2 SVGAGI (reference sequence). The CDR3 DNA is TGTGCCAGCAGTTACGACGGCACAGAAAACATTCAGTACTTC. Protein: CASSYDGTENIQYF.

J is TRBJ1-1 and V is TRBV30; D gene uncertain. Germline V gives CDR1 GTSNPN, CDR2 SVGIG (reference sequence). Between the trimmed V and J ends, which lost 4 bases and 0 bases, there was a span of 9 bases. The CDR3 has 13 amino acids. CDR3 region: CAWTKEVNTEAFF. In DNA, the CDR3 is TGTGCCTGGACCAAGGAGGTGAACACTGAAGCTTTCTTT.